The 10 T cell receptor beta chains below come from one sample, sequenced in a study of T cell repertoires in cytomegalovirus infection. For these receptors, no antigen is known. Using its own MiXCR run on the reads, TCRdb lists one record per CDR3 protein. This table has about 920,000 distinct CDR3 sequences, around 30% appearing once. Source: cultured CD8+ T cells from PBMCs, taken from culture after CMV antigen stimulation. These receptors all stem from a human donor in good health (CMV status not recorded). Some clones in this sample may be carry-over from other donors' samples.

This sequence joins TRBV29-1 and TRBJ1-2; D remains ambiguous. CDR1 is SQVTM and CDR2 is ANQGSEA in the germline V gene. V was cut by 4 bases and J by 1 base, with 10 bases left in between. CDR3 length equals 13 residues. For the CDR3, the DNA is TGCAGCGTTGCGGCAGGCAGTAACTATGGCTACACCTTC. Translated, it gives CSVAAGSNYGYTF. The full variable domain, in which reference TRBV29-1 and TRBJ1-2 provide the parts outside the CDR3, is SAVISQKPSRDICQRGTSLTIQCQVDSQVTMMFWYRQQPGQSLTLIATANQGSEATYESGFVIDKFPISRPNLTFSTLTVSNMSPEDSSIYLCSVAAGSNYGYTFGSGTRLTVV.

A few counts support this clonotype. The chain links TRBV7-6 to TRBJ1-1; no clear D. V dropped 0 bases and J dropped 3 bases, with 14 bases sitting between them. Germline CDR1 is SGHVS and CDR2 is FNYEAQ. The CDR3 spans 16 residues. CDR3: CASSLALRAFDTEAFF. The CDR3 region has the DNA TGTGCCAGCAGCTTAGCGCTAAGGGCCTTCGACACTGAAGCTTTCTTT.

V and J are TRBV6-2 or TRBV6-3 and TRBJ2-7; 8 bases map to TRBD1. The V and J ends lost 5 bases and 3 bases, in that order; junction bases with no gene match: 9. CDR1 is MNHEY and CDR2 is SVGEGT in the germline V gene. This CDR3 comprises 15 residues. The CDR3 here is CASSPGQDTNYEQYV. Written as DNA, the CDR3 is TGTGCCAGCAGTCCGGGACAGGATACAAACTACGAGCAGTACGTC.

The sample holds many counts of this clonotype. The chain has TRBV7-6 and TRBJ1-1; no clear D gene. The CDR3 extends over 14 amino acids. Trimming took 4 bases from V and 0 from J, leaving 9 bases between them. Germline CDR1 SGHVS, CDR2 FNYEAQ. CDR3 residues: CASSSLVMNTEAFF. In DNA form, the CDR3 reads TGTGCCAGCAGCTCCCTTGTTATGAACACTGAAGCTTTCTTT.

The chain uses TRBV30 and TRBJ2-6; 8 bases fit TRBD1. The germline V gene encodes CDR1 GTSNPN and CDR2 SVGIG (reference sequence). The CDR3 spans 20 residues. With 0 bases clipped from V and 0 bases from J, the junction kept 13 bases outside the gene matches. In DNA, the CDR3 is TGTGCCTGGAGTGTACCAGGGGGCGTTGGGATAAGCTCTGGGGCCAACGTCCTGACTTTC. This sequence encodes CAWSVPGGVGISSGANVLTF.

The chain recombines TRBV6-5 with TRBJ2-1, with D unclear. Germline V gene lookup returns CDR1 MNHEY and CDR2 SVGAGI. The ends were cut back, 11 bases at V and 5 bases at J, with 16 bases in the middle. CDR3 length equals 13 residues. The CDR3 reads CAGTTLGNNEQFF. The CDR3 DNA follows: TGTGCCGGCACAACTCTGGGCAACAATGAGCAGTTCTTC.

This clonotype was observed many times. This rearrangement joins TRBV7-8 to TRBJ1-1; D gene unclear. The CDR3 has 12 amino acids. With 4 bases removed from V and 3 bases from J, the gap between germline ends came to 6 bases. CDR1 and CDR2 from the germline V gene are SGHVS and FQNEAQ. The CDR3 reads CASSWRDTEAFF. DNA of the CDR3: TGTGCCAGCAGCTGGAGAGACACTGAAGCTTTCTTT. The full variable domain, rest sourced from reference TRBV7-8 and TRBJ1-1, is GAGVSQSPRYKVAKRGQDVALRCDPISGHVSLFWYQQALGQGPEFLTYFQNEAQLDKSGLPSDRFFAERPEGSVSTLKIQRTQQEDSAVYLCASSWRDTEAFFGQGTRLTVV.

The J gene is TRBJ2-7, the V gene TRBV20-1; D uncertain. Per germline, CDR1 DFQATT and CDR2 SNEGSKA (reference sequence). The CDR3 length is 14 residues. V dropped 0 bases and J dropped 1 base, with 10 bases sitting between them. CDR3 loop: CSARDISYSYEQYV. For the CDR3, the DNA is TGCAGTGCTAGAGATATTTCATATTCCTACGAGCAGTACGTC.

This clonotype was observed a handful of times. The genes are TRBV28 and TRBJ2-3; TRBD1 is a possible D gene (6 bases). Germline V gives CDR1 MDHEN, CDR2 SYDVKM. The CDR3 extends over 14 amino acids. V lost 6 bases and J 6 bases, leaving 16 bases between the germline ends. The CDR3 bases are TGTGCCAGCAGCGGGACATCTACGGAGGATACGCAGTATTTT. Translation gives CASSGTSTEDTQYF. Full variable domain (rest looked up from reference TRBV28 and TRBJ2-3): DVKVTQSSRYLVKRTGEKVFLECVQDMDHENMFWYRQDPGLGLRLIYFSYDVKMKEKGDIPEGYSVSREKKERFSLILESASTNQTSMYLCASSGTSTEDTQYFGPGTRLTVL.

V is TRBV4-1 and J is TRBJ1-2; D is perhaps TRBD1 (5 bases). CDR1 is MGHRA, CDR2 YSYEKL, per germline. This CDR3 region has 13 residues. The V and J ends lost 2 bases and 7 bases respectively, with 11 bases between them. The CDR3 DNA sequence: TGCGCCAGCAGCCAACCGGGACGTCTTGGCTACACCTTC. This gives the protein CASSQPGRLGYTF.